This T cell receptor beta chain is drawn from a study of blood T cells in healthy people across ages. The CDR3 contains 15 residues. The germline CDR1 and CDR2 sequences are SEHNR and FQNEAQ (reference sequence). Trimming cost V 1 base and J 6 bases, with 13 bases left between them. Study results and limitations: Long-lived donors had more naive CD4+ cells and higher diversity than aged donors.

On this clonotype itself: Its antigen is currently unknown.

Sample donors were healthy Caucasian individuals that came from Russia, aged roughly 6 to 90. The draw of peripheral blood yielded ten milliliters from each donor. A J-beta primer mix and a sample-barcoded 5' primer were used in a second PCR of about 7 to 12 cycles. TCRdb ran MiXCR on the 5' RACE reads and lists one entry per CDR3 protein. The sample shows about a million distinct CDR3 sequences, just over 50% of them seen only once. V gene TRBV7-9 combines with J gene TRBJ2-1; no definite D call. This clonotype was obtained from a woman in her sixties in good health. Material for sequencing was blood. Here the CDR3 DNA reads TGTGCCAGCAGCTTAGTTTCCGTCGCCACCAATGAGCAGTTCTTC. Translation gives CASSLVSVATNEQFF.